This T cell receptor (beta chain) was identified during a study of cytomegalovirus exposure and HLA in healthy donors (dated 2017 in TCRdb). For the study in its entirety: According to a later analysis, the approximately 130 validation repertoires were produced on the same platform as the approximately 690 repertoires of the first cohort. Besides the first cohort of 500 to 700 subjects, a separate validation cohort made up of over 95 different subjects was used. The aim of the study was to test whether cataloging public T cell receptors could identify signatures of past pathogen exposure. High-throughput TCR immunosequencing, statistical association of individual TCRs with disease status, and machine learning were combined to predict cytomegalovirus infection status.

Study-wide conclusions, independent of this receptor: All 120 repertoires were used to score co-occurrence in the validation cohort in a later analysis, because that analysis had no HLA typing for the cohort. In both the original and validation cohorts, the classifier was reported to diagnose cytomegalovirus status with high specificity and sensitivity. Most TCR sequences were seen in very few donors, while some public TCRs were found in many individuals. The study gave a list of some 150 TCR beta chains associated with cytomegalovirus. Three of the identified cytomegalovirus-associated TCR beta chains were confirmed in vitro to be specific for cytomegalovirus antigens. A later analysis found that TCRs clustered in the first cohort also tended to co-occur in the roughly 120 validation repertoires, with about 94% of cluster scores above 0. According to the authors, the approach could potentially be generalized to other disease states and immunological phenotypes.

The library relied on the immunoSEQ multiplex PCR assay. The source study handled its data this way. A statistical classification framework was built for diagnosing cytomegalovirus status from the catalog of TCR beta chain sequences. Not all clones reach the TCRdb copy of this immuneACCESS table, which keeps in-frame sequences only. Checked studies attribute under half of the gap to unresolved V genes and leave the rest unexplained. For V, J and clone size, that table is used; D and trimming come from the DNA. Within this sample are 220,000 or so clones, with approximately 87% of them counted one time only. The ten largest make up 4.5% to 7% of the sample. The donors belonged to the validation cohort of 90 to 150 subjects, which was separate from the roughly 700-subject first cohort. As to this clone: No cognate antigen has been identified for it. The sample holds no much larger clone one base away, and base qualities are not on file. The sample contains more than one DNA sequence encoding this CDR3.

V sheds 2 bases and J sheds 2 bases, leaving 6 bases between their ends. CDR1 SEHNR and CDR2 FQNEAQ are derived from the germline V gene (reference sequence). From the cysteine through the phenylalanine, the CDR3 covers 13 amino acids. Only the CDR3 DNA is retained, 39 bases long and in frame from the first base. The sample was PBMCs. Recombination linked TRBV7-9 to TRBJ1-1; the D gene cannot be named for sure. The TCR sequence derives from a woman younger than 35 in good health and CMV-seronegative. The CDR3 reads CASSLTVNTEAFF. The bases read TGTGCCAGCAGCTTAACGGTCAACACTGAAGCTTTCTTT.